This T cell receptor beta chain was recorded in a study of blood T cell repertoires in COVID-19. Background on the study: Nucleic acid was either cDNA or gDNA, and it came from T cells, B-cell-depleted T cells, or PBMCs.

How the authors handled the data: Estimation of nucleated cell counts was performed using reference gene primer amplification. Data came from immunoSEQ multiplex PCR; TCRdb stores just in-frame clones and leaves some out. D and trimming were read from the DNA, whereas the V and J calls and clone size are those reported in that table. In the table there are 100,000 to 150,000 clones, around three quarters of which are singletons. CDR1 is SGHRS and CDR2 is YFSETQ in the germline V gene. The V gene end was trimmed by 8 bases and the J gene end by 4 bases; junction bases not matched to a gene: 8. This CDR3 region has 14 residues.

The receptor was derived from a man in his forties with active or convalescent COVID-19. The specimen sequenced was peripheral blood. The rearrangement links TRBV5-1 to TRBJ2-7; 11 positions match TRBD1. The CDR3 DNA follows: TGCGCCAGTCCATACGGGACAGGGGGTTACGAGCAGTACTTC. The encoded protein is CASPYGTGGYEQYF.